The rows below give T cell receptor beta chains drawn from one sample of a study of T cell changes during pregnancy in multiple sclerosis. Only in-frame clones appear in the TCRdb table, and some are missing; sequencing was by immunoSEQ multiplex PCR. Here the sample spans around 70,000 clones, 94% being singletons. The material was peripheral blood, obtained in the third trimester of pregnancy. These receptors were obtained from a female donor with multiple sclerosis, enrolled in a pregnancy study. The CDR3 runs from the conserved cysteine through the conserved F or W. A D gene is named only where the DNA matches it firmly. Clone size is stated in some rows and not others, as once, few, many or a class when expanded.

TGTGCCAGCAGCCCCGTCCGGCGCGGGGGAACCTTGGATACGCAGTATTTT	CASSPVRRGGTLDTQYF	17	-	TRBJ2-3	TRBV12-1	-
TGTGCCAGCAGTTCTACCGGCAATCAGCCCCAGCATTTT	CASSSTGNQPQHF	13	-	TRBJ1-5	TRBV6-1	-
TGTGCCAGTAGCGGACAGATGAACACTGAAGCTTTCTTT	CASSGQMNTEAFF	13	-	TRBJ1-1	TRBV19	-
TGTGCCAGCAGCCCTATTCGACAGGGGGCATGGGGCTACACCTTC	CASSPIRQGAWGYTF	15	once	TRBJ1-2	TRBV7-2	TRBD1
TGTGCCAGCAGCTTCGAACAGGGGCGAGGCTACACCTTC	CASSFEQGRGYTF	13	once	TRBJ1-2	TRBV7-3	TRBD1
TGTGCCAGCAGCTTATCCGGAGGAGATACGCAGTATTTT	CASSLSGGDTQYF	13	-	TRBJ2-3	TRBV7-9	-
TGTGCCAGCTCACCAATTGGGGTGTCTGGGGGGACAGATACGCAGTATTTT	CASSPIGVSGGTDTQYF	17	-	TRBJ2-3	TRBV18	-
TGTGCCAGCACCCACGGGGGAGATACGCAGTATTTT	CASTHGGDTQYF	12	few	TRBJ2-3	TRBV6-6	-
TGTGCCAGCAGCTTTTGGAGGGGGGGAGAGACCCAGTACTTC	CASSFWRGGETQYF	14	-	TRBJ2-5	TRBV7-8	-
TGCGCCAGCAGCTTGGCAACAGGGACAGAGTCGACCCAGTACTTC	CASSLATGTESTQYF	15	-	TRBJ2-5	TRBV5-1	TRBD1
TGTGCCAGTAGTATTTCAGGGGGCGATGGCTACACCTTC	CASSISGGDGYTF	13	-	TRBJ1-2	TRBV19	TRBD1
TGTGCCAGCAGCCAGAACTTGAACACTGAAGCTTTCTTT	CASSQNLNTEAFF	13	-	TRBJ1-1	TRBV4-2	-
TGCGCCAGCACCCTAAGACAGGGAACTGACTATGGCTACACCTTC	CASTLRQGTDYGYTF	15	-	TRBJ1-2	TRBV4-1	TRBD1
TGTGCCAGCAGCTGGTCGGAGGGCCTACATGATAACACTGAAGCTTTCTTT	CASSWSEGLHDNTEAFF	17	-	TRBJ1-1	TRBV5-6	-
TGTGCCAGCAGCTTAGAATCGTTCACTGAAGCTTTCTTT	CASSLESFTEAFF	13	-	TRBJ1-1	TRBV11-1	-
TGTGCCAGCAGCCTTCTAATAACCGCGGGGCGGGGGGCTTACAATGAGCAGTTCTTC	CASSLLITAGRGAYNEQFF	19	-	TRBJ2-1	TRBV11-2	TRBD2
TGTGCCAGCAGTGCGCGAGGGGGACCCCAATACGAGCAGTACTTC	CASSARGGPQYEQYF	15	-	TRBJ2-7	TRBV6-4	-
TGTGCCACCAGCAGCCAGGGATCCACTGAAGCTTTCTTT	CATSSQGSTEAFF	13	-	TRBJ1-1	TRBV15	-
TGTGCCAGCAACATGGACAGGGCGGGGAATTCACCCCTCCACTTT	CASNMDRAGNSPLHF	15	-	TRBJ1-6	TRBV27	TRBD1